This TCR beta chain derives from a study of radiation and T cells in renal cell carcinoma. This clone was observed a single time. The antigen remains undetermined. Profiled with immunoSEQ multiplex PCR; TCRdb holds only in-frame clones, not every one. The sample has 150,000 to 190,000 clones; around 90% are singletons. V was clipped by 4 bases and J by 4 bases, with 13 bases between them. CDR3 size: 14 residues. Looked up from germline, CDR1 is MDHEN and CDR2 is SYDVKM. As for time point: blood 2 weeks post-SBRT. Treatment meaning: 15 Gy SBRT to primary tumor, nephrectomy 4 weeks later. The study, taken as a whole, reports: Top tumor clonotypes rose in blood 2 weeks post-radiation, then contracted. No pretreatment tumor biopsies were available for baseline clonotypes.

This chain connects TRBV28 to TRBJ1-2, with D tentatively TRBD1 (6 bases). This TCR was recovered from a woman between 50 and 59 years old with renal cell carcinoma. The specimen was blood, collected from a patient whose treatment included radiotherapy and nephrectomy. The CDR3 coding sequence is TGTGCCAGCAGTTCCCCGGGACAATTCTATGGCTACACCTTC. Translated: CASSSPGQFYGYTF.